The sequence of this TCR beta chain was determined in a study of OX40 agonist ivuxolimab in advanced cancers. TCRdb's copy holds only in-frame clones and misses some; the assay was immunoSEQ multiplex PCR. The sample shows under 75,000 clones, over 80% of them seen only once. This clone was recorded only once. Its antigen is as yet unknown. Per germline, CDR1 MGHRA and CDR2 YSYEKL. The CDR3 spans 16 residues. The V and J ends lost 4 bases and 10 bases, in that order; junction bases with no gene match: 11. Study-level results: Average numbers of expanded clones were greater in CD8+ T cells than in CD4+.

Here the sequenced sample was CD4+ or CD8+ T cells sorted from blood, taken in a trial of the OX40 agonist ivuxolimab. The TCR was taken from an adult with an advanced solid tumor such as melanoma, head and neck, liver or kidney cancer. The chain employs TRBV4-1 and TRBJ1-6; 9 nucleotides agree with TRBD1. The CDR3 sequence: CASSRGTGGAQSPLHF. The CDR3 region has the DNA TGCGCCAGCAGCCGCGGTACAGGGGGCGCACAGTCACCCCTCCACTTT.